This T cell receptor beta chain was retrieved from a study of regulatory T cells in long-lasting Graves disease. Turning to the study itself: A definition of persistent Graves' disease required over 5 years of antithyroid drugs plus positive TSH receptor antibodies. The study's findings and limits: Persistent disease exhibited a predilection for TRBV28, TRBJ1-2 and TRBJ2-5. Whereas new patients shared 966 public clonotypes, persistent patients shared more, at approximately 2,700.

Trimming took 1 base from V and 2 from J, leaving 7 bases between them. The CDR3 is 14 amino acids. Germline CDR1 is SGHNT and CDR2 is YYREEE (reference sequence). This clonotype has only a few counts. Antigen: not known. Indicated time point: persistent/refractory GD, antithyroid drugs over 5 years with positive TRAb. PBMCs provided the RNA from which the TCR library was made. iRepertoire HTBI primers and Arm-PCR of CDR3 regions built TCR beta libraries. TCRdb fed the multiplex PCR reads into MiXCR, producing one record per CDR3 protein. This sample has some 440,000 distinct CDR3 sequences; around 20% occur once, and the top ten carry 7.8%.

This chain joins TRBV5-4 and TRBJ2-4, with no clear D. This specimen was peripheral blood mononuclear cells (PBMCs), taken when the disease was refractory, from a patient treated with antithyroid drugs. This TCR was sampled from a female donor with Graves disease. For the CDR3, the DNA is TGTGCCAGCAGCTTGAAGGGAACCAAAAACATTCAGTACTTC. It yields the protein CASSLKGTKNIQYF.